The 13 T cell receptor beta chains below were found in one sample sequenced in a study of T-cell memory formation after mild COVID-19 (dated by TCRdb to about 2021). Library construction relied on 5' RACE. The reads were generated on an Illumina NovaSeq 6000. The public sequencing data were trimmed at Q25 with fastp and processed into clonotypes with MiXCR by TCRdb, which kept only in-frame beta chains. Merged by CDR3 protein, the rows form single entries marked with the most common genes and DNA. This sample has hundreds of thousands of distinct CDR3 sequences in its table, and 15% to 20% of those were observed once. Jointly, the top ten make up around 12% of the sample. The sequencing input was PBMCs or a T cell subset sorted from them (not recorded which). All receptors come from an adult woman who had mild COVID-19 (a few samples of this study predate the infection). The sample titles of this study are shuffled in the database, so cell type and time point are left out; the donor was told from shared clones.

This clonotype has more than one count but fewer than ten. The V and J genes are TRBV5-1 and TRBJ2-1; D is ambiguous. Trimming shortened V by 0 bases and J by 1 base, and 11 bases separated the two germline ends. Per the germline V gene, CDR1 is SGHRS and CDR2 is YFSETQ. CDR3 length: 16 residues. This CDR3 reads CASSLVLSSSYNEQFF. Here the CDR3 DNA reads TGCGCCAGCAGCTTGGTCCTGTCCAGTTCCTACAATGAGCAGTTCTTC.

The chain links TRBV25-1 to TRBJ1-1; D remains ambiguous. The CDR3 totals 13 residues. V was clipped by 1 base and J by 0 bases, with 3 bases between them. The germline V gene encodes CDR1 MGHDK and CDR2 SYGVNS. This chain's CDR3 is CASSEWLNTEAFF. The CDR3 nucleotides are TGTGCCAGCAGTGAATGGTTGAACACTGAAGCTTTCTTT.

This clonotype has just a few counts. The rearrangement uses TRBV20-1 and TRBJ2-3, with D perhaps matching TRBD1 (5 bases). Germline assignment: CDR1 DFQATT and CDR2 SNEGSKA (reference sequence). CDR3 length: 15 residues. V dropped 2 bases and J dropped 2 bases, with 14 bases sitting between them. The CDR3 here is CSARPSKGITDTQYF. DNA of the CDR3: TGCAGTGCTAGACCTTCTAAGGGGATCACAGATACGCAGTATTTT.

The chain has TRBV15 and TRBJ1-4; D call uncertain. Germline CDR1 LNHNV, CDR2 YYDKDF (reference sequence). The CDR3 runs 14 residues. Trimming took 0 bases from V and 8 from J, leaving 10 bases between them. In DNA, the CDR3 is TGTGCCACCAGCAGAGATCGTGGGTCGGAAAAACTGTTTTTT. Its protein is CATSRDRGSEKLFF. The whole variable domain, remainder taken from reference TRBV15 and TRBJ1-4, is DAMVIQNPRYQVTQFGKPVTLSCSQTLNHNVMYWYQQKSSQAPKLLFHYYDKDFNNEADTPDNFQSRRPNTSFCFLDIRSPGLGDTAMYLCATSRDRGSEKLFFGSGTQLSVL.

The V call is TRBV5-1, the J call TRBJ2-5; no reliable D call. Germline V gene data show CDR1 as SGHRS and CDR2 as YFSETQ. The CDR3 spans 14 residues. Trimming took 3 bases from V and 0 from J, leaving 9 bases between them. CDR3 nucleotides: TGCGCCAGCAGCTCCACCCGGTACCAAGAGACCCAGTACTTC. As protein: CASSSTRYQETQYF.

This chain connects TRBV7-6 to TRBJ2-6; unclear D gene. CDR3 size: 15 residues. The germline V and J ends were trimmed by 5 bases and 0 bases, with 8 bases remaining between them. Germline loops: CDR1 SGHVS, CDR2 FNYEAQ. The CDR3 sequence: CASSTTGSGANVLTF. The CDR3 DNA reads as TGTGCCAGCAGCACCACTGGCTCTGGGGCCAACGTCCTGACTTTC.

This chain uses TRBV7-9 with TRBJ1-1; D call uncertain. This CDR3 is 13 amino acids long. Trimming stripped 2 bases from V and 10 bases from J, with 14 bases between. Per germline, CDR1 SEHNR and CDR2 FQNEAQ (reference sequence). The CDR3: CASSLTGRARAFF. Written as DNA, the CDR3 is TGTGCCAGCAGCTTAACCGGACGCGCGCGAGCTTTCTTT.

The CDR3 DNA is TGTGCCAGCAGTTACAATCCAGGGGGCGGCTATGGCTACACCTTC. Its protein product is CASSYNPGGGYGYTF. V and J are TRBV6-2 or TRBV6-3 and TRBJ1-2; 8 bases match TRBD1. The CDR3 is 15 amino acids. The germline gives CDR1 MNHEY, CDR2 SVGEGT. Losses at the gene ends were 2 bases for V and 4 bases for J; bases not matched to a gene: 6.

This clonotype was recorded a few times. The chain uses TRBV5-1 and TRBJ2-3; 11 nucleotides match TRBD1. J lost 5 bases, V lost 6 bases, and 8 bases had no gene match. CDR1 is SGHRS, CDR2 YFSETQ, per germline. The CDR3 has 15 residues. The CDR3 here is CASKRWGQGEDTQYF. DNA of the CDR3: TGCGCCAGCAAAAGGTGGGGACAGGGGGAAGATACGCAGTATTTT. Full variable domain (outside the CDR3, taken from reference TRBV5-1 and TRBJ2-3): KAGVTQTPRYLIKTRGQQVTLSCSPISGHRSVSWYQQTPGQGLQFLFEYFSETQRNKGNFPGRFSGRQFSNSRSEMNVSTLELGDSALYLCASKRWGQGEDTQYFGPGTRLTVL.

This clonotype was seen a few times. The V gene is TRBV6-2 or TRBV6-3, the J gene TRBJ2-7; tentative D call: TRBD2 (5 bases). Trimming pared 6 bases from V and 3 bases from J, leaving 18 bases between. The CDR3 has 15 amino acids. Germline CDR1 reads MNHEY; CDR2 reads SVGEGT. Here the CDR3 DNA reads TGTGCCAGCAGACAGAAAGCTAGCTTGGGCTACGAGCAGTACTTC. This codes for CASRQKASLGYEQYF.

The table lists this clonotype with a few counts. The V and J genes are TRBV12-3 or TRBV12-4 and TRBJ1-2; 7 nucleotides align to TRBD1. The CDR3 length is 14 residues. The V and J ends lost 2 bases and 3 bases, in that order; junction bases with no gene match: 3. DNA of the CDR3: TGTGCCAGCAGTTTAACAGGGGTCGACTATGGCTACACCTTC. Translating it yields CASSLTGVDYGYTF.

The V call is TRBV20-1, the J call TRBJ2-7; 8 bases line up with TRBD2. The germline V gene encodes CDR1 DFQATT and CDR2 SNEGSKA (reference sequence). This CDR3 has 14 residues. Unmatched junction bases numbered 13, after V lost 6 bases and J lost 6 bases. CDR3 nucleotides: TGCAGTGCACAGAGGGGGGTTAGCGGGGCCGAGCAGTACTTC. This codes for CSAQRGVSGAEQYF.

This rearrangement joins TRBV7-8 to TRBJ1-2; D not resolved. Germline-derived CDR1 and CDR2 are SGHVS and FQNEAQ. V shed 1 base and J shed 2 bases, with 8 bases lying between them. This CDR3 has 14 amino acids. In nucleotides, the CDR3 is TGTGCCAGCAGCTTAGAGGCATTAAACTATGGCTACACCTTC. This encodes CASSLEALNYGYTF.